This TCR beta chain appears in the sequencing data of a study of blood T cells in healthy people across ages. This clonotype was observed at least ten times. This CDR3 has 15 residues. The germline V gene encodes CDR1 DFQATT and CDR2 SNEGSKA (reference sequence). V shed 4 bases and J 7 bases; nucleotides not matched to a gene: 10. Alongside a J-beta primer mix, a sample-barcoded 5' primer served in a second PCR lasting roughly 6 to 12 cycles. Each CDR3 protein gets one entry after TCRdb re-called the 5' RACE reads with MiXCR. The data contain some 1.8 million distinct CDR3 sequences, approximately 39% of them seen just once; the ten biggest clones take up about 23%.

This receptor was taken from a human donor in good health. Sequencing was done on a sample of blood. This sequence joins TRBV20-1 and TRBJ2-4, with TRBD1 matching 10 bases. CDR3 nucleotides: TGCAGTGCTATTTCGGCGGGGACAGGGGTGAACATTCAGTACTTC. It translates to CSAISAGTGVNIQYF.